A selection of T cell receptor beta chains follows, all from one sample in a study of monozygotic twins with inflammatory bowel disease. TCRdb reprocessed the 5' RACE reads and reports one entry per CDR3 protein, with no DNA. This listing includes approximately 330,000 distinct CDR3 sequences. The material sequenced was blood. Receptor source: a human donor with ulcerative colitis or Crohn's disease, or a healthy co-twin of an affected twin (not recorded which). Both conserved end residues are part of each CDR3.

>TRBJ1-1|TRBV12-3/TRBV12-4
CASSPTVNTEAFF
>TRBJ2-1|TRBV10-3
CAISEPGLAGSREQFF
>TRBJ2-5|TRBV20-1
CSAPVGETQYF
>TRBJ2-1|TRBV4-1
CASSQTHRGMEFF
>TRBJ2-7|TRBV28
CASSSRTGRYEQYF
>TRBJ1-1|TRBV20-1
CSAVGGTRKGNTEAFF
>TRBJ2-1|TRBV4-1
CASSQPDHNEQFF
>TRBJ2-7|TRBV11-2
CASSVDRQGGYEQYF
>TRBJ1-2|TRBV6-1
CASRQTGATAGYTF
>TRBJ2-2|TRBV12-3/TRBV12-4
CASSFLTDTGELFF
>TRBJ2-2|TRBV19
CASSIPAGRGGELFF
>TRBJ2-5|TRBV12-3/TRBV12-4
CASSSGYSETQYF
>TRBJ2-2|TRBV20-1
CSAPHGGPMTGELFF
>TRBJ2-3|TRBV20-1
CSARDWLAGFTDTQYF
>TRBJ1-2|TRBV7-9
CASSPRQGPIYGYTF
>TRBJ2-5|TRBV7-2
CASSLPRQGALKETQYF
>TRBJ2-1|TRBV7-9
CASSLVSGEQFF
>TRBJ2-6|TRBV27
CASTGLALGGANVLTF
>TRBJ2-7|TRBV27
CASRGTAPYEQYF
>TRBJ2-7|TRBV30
CAWSVVAGVTSYEQYF
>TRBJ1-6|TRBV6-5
CASSYLWDRNSPLHF
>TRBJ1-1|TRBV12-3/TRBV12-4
CASSSTGFATEAFF
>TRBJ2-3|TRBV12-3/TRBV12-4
CASSFGGIRDIPADTQYF
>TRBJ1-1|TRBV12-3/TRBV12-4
CASSLDRSDMNTEAFF
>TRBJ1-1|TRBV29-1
CSVEGKGGANTEAFF
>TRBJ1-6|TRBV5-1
CASSLGATRSPLHF
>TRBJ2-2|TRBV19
CASSKGTGELFF
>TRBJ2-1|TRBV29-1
CSVEGTASGRDEQFF
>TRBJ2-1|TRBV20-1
CSQTRYNEQFF
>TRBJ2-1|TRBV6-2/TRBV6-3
CASSYSGGQFF
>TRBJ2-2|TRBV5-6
CASSSPFRNTGELFF
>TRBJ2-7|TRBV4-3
CASSQDWGNAYEQYF
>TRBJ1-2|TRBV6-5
CASSYAAGSDGYTF
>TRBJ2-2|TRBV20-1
CSARRQLNTGELFF
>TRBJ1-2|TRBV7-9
CASSFGDSDYGYTF
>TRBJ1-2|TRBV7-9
CASSLDVDRGRGYTF
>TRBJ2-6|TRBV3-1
CASSQPPGFGANVLTF
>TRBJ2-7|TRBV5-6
CASSAGTGVSYEQYF
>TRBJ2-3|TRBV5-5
CASSMTGPGGYF
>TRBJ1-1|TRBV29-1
CSAGVGVGNTEAFF
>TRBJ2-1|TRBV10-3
CAIVRAQEYNEQFF
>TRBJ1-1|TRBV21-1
CASSKVFSPRQGAHLIEAFF
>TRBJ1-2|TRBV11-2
CASSFRRDRGPSGYTF
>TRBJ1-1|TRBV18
CASSPATGNTEAFF
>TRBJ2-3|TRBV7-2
CASSLGPRGTDTQYF
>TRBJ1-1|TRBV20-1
CSAIQRTNTEAFF
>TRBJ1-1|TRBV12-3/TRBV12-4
CASSFRGLAEAFF
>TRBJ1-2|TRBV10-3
CAISSSGTGNYGYTF
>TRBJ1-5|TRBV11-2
CASSLQGASPQHF
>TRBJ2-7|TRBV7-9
CASSFRDRGHEQYF
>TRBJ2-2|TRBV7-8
CASSFLLLGWEAGELSF
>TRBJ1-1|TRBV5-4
CASSTDLGITEAFF
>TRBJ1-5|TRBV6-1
CASSDPGQGAYQPQHF